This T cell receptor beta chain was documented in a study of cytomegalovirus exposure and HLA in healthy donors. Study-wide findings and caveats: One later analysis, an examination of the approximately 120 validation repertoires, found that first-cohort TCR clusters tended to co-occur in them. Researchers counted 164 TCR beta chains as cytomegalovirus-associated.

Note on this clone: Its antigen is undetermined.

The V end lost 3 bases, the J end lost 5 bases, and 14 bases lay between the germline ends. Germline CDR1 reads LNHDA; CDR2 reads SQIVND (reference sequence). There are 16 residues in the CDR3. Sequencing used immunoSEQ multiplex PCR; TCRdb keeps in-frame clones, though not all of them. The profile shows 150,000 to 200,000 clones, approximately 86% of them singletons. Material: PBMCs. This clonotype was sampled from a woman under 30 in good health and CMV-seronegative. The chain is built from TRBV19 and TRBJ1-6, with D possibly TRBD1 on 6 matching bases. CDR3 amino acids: CASSMNRALNNSPLHF. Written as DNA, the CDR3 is TGTGCCAGTAGTATGAACAGGGCCCTTAATAATTCACCCCTCCACTTT.